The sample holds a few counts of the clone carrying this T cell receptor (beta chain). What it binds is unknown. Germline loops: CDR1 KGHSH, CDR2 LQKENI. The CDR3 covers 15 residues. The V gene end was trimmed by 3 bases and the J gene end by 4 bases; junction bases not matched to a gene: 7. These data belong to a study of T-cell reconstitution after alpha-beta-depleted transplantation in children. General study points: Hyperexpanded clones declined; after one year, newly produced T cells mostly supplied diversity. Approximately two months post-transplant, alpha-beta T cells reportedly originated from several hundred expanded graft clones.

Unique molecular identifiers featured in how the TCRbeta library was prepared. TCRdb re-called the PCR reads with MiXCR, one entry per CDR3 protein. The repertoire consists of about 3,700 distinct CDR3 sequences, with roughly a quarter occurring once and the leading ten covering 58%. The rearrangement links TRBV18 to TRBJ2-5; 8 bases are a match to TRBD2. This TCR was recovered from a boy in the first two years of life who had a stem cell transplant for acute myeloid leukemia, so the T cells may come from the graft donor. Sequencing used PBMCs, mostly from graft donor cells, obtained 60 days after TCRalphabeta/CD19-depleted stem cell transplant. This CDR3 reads CASSPRSGGGETQYF. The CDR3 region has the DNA TGTGCCAGCTCACCCAGAAGCGGGGGCGGAGAGACCCAGTACTTC. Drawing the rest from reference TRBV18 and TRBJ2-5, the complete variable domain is NAGVMQNPRHLVRRRGQEARLRCSPMKGHSHVYWYRQLPEEGLKFMVYLQKENIIDESGMPKERFSAEFPKEGPSILRIQQVVRGDSAAYFCASSPRSGGGETQYFGPGTRLLVL.